The 27 T cell receptor beta chains in this list originate from one sample, sequenced in a study of spatial heterogeneity in lung cancer. TCRdb re-analysed the 5' RACE reads in MiXCR, keeping a single row per CDR3 protein. The table has about 40,000 distinct CDR3 sequences, less than 5.5% seen once. Time point indicated: sample taken at primary tumor resection. Whole RNA obtained from tumor, nontumor lung or frozen PBMC underwent sequencing without sorting. This specimen was PBMCs, taken at surgery. These receptors were obtained from a female donor with early-stage non-small cell lung cancer.

At least ten counts were recorded for this clonotype. The chain recombines TRBV9 with TRBJ1-5; TRBD1 might be the D (6 bases). The V gene lost 4 bases and the J gene lost 2 bases, with 10 bases spanning the gap. The CDR3 spans 14 residues. CDR1 is SGDLS, CDR2 YYNGEE, per germline. CDR3 region: CASSRGHRNQPQHF. The CDR3 DNA sequence: TGTGCCAGCAGCCGGGGACACCGCAATCAGCCCCAGCATTTT.

This clonotype qualifies as medium-sized. This chain connects TRBV3-1 to TRBJ2-3; perhaps TRBD2 as D (6 bases). The V and J ends lost 4 bases and 4 bases respectively, with 9 bases between them. Germline values: CDR1 LGHDT, CDR2 YNNKEL (reference sequence). The CDR3 totals 13 residues. The CDR3, as DNA: TGTGCCAGCAGCCTTAGACTAGCAGATACGCAGTATTTT. This translates into CASSLRLADTQYF.

This clonotype was observed a few times. The chain joins TRBV7-8 to TRBJ2-1; D remains ambiguous. CDR1 SGHVS and CDR2 FQNEAQ come from the germline V gene. V was shortened by 3 bases and J by 8 bases, with 11 bases between the two germline ends. This CDR3 contains 13 residues. The CDR3: CASSFMPWDEQFF. The DNA of the CDR3 is TGTGCCAGCAGCTTTATGCCCTGGGATGAGCAGTTCTTC.

This clonotype was detected many times. This chain joins TRBV5-6 and TRBJ2-4, with a weak D call TRBD1 (5 bases). Between the trimmed V and J ends, which lost 1 base and 0 bases, there was a span of 8 bases. Germline CDR1 and CDR2: SGHDT and YYEEEE. This CDR3 is 15 amino acids long. CDR3 bases: TGTGCCAGCAGCTTGCAGGGAATAGCCAAAAACATTCAGTACTTC. Residues: CASSLQGIAKNIQYF.

This clonotype was seen repeatedly, ten times or more. This chain connects TRBV9 to TRBJ2-2; the match to TRBD2 covers 10 bases. Germline V CDR1 and CDR2: SGDLS, YYNGEE. The CDR3 runs to 15 residues. V gave up 6 bases and J gave up 4 bases; unmatched junction bases: 6. The CDR3 is CASTSGGAITGELFF. Here the CDR3 DNA reads TGTGCCAGCACCAGCGGGGGGGCTATCACCGGGGAGCTGTTTTTT.

This clonotype was picked up many times. J is TRBJ2-2 and V is TRBV29-1; TRBD2 might be the D (6 bases). The CDR3 spans 14 residues. Per germline, CDR1 SQVTM and CDR2 ANQGSEA. With 3 bases removed from V and 9 bases from J, the gap between germline ends came to 17 bases. CDR3 nucleotide sequence: TGCAGCGTTGAGCGGGGTGGGGTTCGCCGGGAGCTGTTTTTT. Protein: CSVERGGVRRELFF.

This clonotype has at least ten counts. The V call is TRBV5-1, the J call TRBJ2-2, with TRBD1 identical over 10 bases. The CDR3 loop spans 16 amino acids. Per germline, CDR1 SGHRS and CDR2 YFSETQ. The trim removed 6 bases at V and 4 bases at J, leaving 9 bases unmatched. CDR3 amino acids: CASKEPRTGGTGELFF. In DNA, the CDR3 is TGCGCCAGCAAGGAGCCCAGGACAGGGGGCACCGGGGAGCTGTTTTTT.

This clonotype counts as medium-sized (0.01 to 0.1%). The genes are TRBV20-1 and TRBJ1-5; 7 nucleotides agree with TRBD1. This CDR3 is 13 amino acids long. CDR1 and CDR2 from the germline V gene are DFQATT and SNEGSKA (reference sequence). The ends lost 8 bases at V and 2 bases at J; junction bases unmatched: 6. The CDR3 sequence: CSTAGQGNQPQHF. As DNA, the CDR3 is TGCAGTACTGCCGGACAGGGCAATCAGCCCCAGCATTTT.

This clonotype has at least ten counts. The chain recombines TRBV6-6 with TRBJ2-5; a possible D gene is TRBD2 (6 bases). This CDR3 is 15 amino acids long. V lost 1 base, J lost 4 bases, and 13 bases lay in between. The germline CDR1 and CDR2 sequences are MNHNY and SVGAGI (reference sequence). The CDR3 region is CASSYLAGYAETQYF. The CDR3 DNA sequence: TGTGCCAGCAGTTACTTGGCGGGGTATGCAGAGACCCAGTACTTC.

This clonotype was seen ten or more times. The rearrangement joins TRBV21-1 to TRBJ2-3; the table assigns TRBD1, which was not confirmed against the DNA. TRBV21-1 is a pseudogene locus. The CDR3 totals 16 residues. The CDR3 DNA reads as TGTGCCAGCAGTACAACGCTGACAGGGAGCACAGATACGCAGTATTTT. Its translation is CASSTTLTGSTDTQYF.

This clonotype was seen at least ten times. The J gene is TRBJ1-3, the V gene TRBV7-2; D is uncertain. Germline CDR1 reads SGHTA; CDR2 reads FQGNSA. V was pared by 5 bases and J by 0 bases, with 17 bases between. There are 17 residues in the CDR3. The CDR3 loop is CASSASPPGISGNTIYF. Written as DNA, the CDR3 is TGTGCCAGCAGCGCGTCCCCACCTGGGATCTCTGGAAACACCATATATTTT.

This clonotype showed up many times. CDR3 coding DNA: TGTGCCAGCAAACCCGACAGTGGCGATACGCAGTATTTT. Translation gives CASKPDSGDTQYF. The rearrangement uses TRBV12-3 or TRBV12-4 and TRBJ2-3; D might be TRBD1 (5 bases). There are 13 residues in the CDR3. The V end lost 7 bases, the J end lost 6 bases, and 14 bases lay between the germline ends.

This chain links TRBV6-2 or TRBV6-3 with TRBJ1-1; unclear D gene. V dropped 0 bases and J dropped 5 bases, with 13 bases sitting between them. The CDR3 length is 15 residues. Germline CDR1 MNHEY, CDR2 SVGEGT. The CDR3 region has the DNA TGTGCCAGCAGTTACTCGAATGCAGGTCGGACTGAAGCTTTCTTT. Protein product: CASSYSNAGRTEAFF.

This clonotype showed up many times. The rearrangement uses TRBV3-1 and TRBJ1-1, with a tentative D call TRBD1 (6 bases). The CDR3 has 17 amino acids. V was trimmed by 4 bases and J by 0 bases, leaving 18 bases between them. The germline V gene has CDR1 LGHDT and CDR2 YNNKEL (reference sequence). DNA for the CDR3: TGTGCCAGCAGCCGCCCGCCCGGGACATCTATGAACACTGAAGCTTTCTTT. Protein sequence: CASSRPPGTSMNTEAFF. The full variable domain, in which reference TRBV3-1 and TRBJ1-1 provide the parts outside the CDR3, is DTAVSQTPKYLVTQMGNDKSIKCEQNLGHDTMYWYKQDSKKFLKIMFSYNNKELIINETVPNRFSPKSPDKAHLNLHINSLELGDSAVYFCASSRPPGTSMNTEAFFGQGTRLTVV.

This clonotype showed up just a few times. V is TRBV20-1 and J is TRBJ1-6, with D perhaps matching TRBD1 (5 bases). Per the germline V gene, CDR1 is DFQATT and CDR2 is SNEGSKA (reference sequence). Trimming removed 6 bases at V and 6 bases at J, with 24 bases between. This CDR3 contains 17 residues. The CDR3 DNA reads as TGCAGTGCCCCCGCCCCGCGCCGGGGCCGGTTTAATTCACCCCTCCACTTT. Translated: CSAPAPRRGRFNSPLHF.

This clonotype was recorded many times. This chain uses TRBV9 with TRBJ2-3; possibly TRBD2 for D (7 bases). Trimming stripped 4 bases from V and 2 bases from J, with 26 bases between. Germline loops: CDR1 SGDLS, CDR2 YYNGEE. This CDR3 spans 19 amino acids. The chain's CDR3 is CASSTRVRGAGTHTDTQYF. CDR3 bases: TGTGCCAGCAGCACCCGCGTTCGGGGGGCCGGCACACACACAGATACGCAGTATTTT.

A few counts support this clonotype. V and J are TRBV11-2 and TRBJ1-4; a possible D gene is TRBD1 (6 bases). Germline CDR1 is SGHAT and CDR2 is FQNNGV. Trimming removed 5 bases at V and 4 bases at J, with 14 bases between. The CDR3 length is 15 residues. CDR3 sequence (DNA): TGTGCCAGCAGCCGAGCAGGGGTTCTTAATGAAAAACTGTTTTTT. Residues: CASSRAGVLNEKLFF. The full variable domain, completed using reference TRBV11-2 and TRBJ1-4, is EAGVAQSPRYKIIEKRQSVAFWCNPISGHATLYWYQQILGQGPKLLIQFQNNGVVDDSQLPKDRFSAERLKGVDSTLKIQPAKLEDSAVYLCASSRAGVLNEKLFFGSGTQLSVL.

The V gene is TRBV30, the J gene TRBJ2-2; D not certain. The V and J ends lost 1 base and 5 bases respectively, with 11 bases between them. Germline V lookup: CDR1 GTSNPN, CDR2 SVGIG (reference sequence). The length of the CDR3 is 14 residues. CDR3 nucleotide sequence: TGTGCCTGGAGTGGGGTTACAGCGACCGGGGAGCTGTTTTTT. This gives the protein CAWSGVTATGELFF.

This clonotype was detected ten times or more. V and J are TRBV7-8 and TRBJ1-2; 9 bases fit TRBD1. Per the germline V gene, CDR1 is SGHVS and CDR2 is FQNEAQ. The length of the CDR3 is 14 residues. V shed 5 bases and J 4 bases; nucleotides not matched to a gene: 5. For the CDR3, the DNA is TGTGCCAGCAGCCAGGGACAGGGCCCCTATGGCTACACCTTC. It yields the protein CASSQGQGPYGYTF. Supplemented by reference TRBV7-8 and TRBJ1-2, the full variable domain reads GAGVSQSPRYKVAKRGQDVALRCDPISGHVSLFWYQQALGQGPEFLTYFQNEAQLDKSGLPSDRFFAERPEGSVSTLKIQRTQQEDSAVYLCASSQGQGPYGYTFGSGTRLTVV.

This clonotype has more than one count but fewer than ten. CDR3 protein: CASRGQSTNEKLFF. Written as DNA, the CDR3 is TGTGCCAGCAGGGGACAGTCAACTAATGAAAAACTGTTTTTT. The rearrangement links TRBV9 to TRBJ1-4; TRBD1 matches at 7 bases. Germline V lookup: CDR1 SGDLS, CDR2 YYNGEE. With V trimmed by 5 bases and J by 0 bases, 1 base remained unmatched. The CDR3 has 14 residues.

This clonotype was recorded at least ten times. This chain joins TRBV12-5 and TRBJ1-2, with D unclear. Germline V gene sequence: CDR1 LGHNT, CDR2 FRNRAP. Trimming cost V 1 base and J 0 bases, with 3 bases left between them. The CDR3 consists of 13 residues. Here the CDR3 reads CASGLDPNYGYTF. In DNA form, the CDR3 reads TGTGCTAGTGGTTTGGATCCTAACTATGGCTACACCTTC.

This clonotype was picked up many times. This chain uses TRBV28 with TRBJ1-2, with D unresolved. This CDR3 contains 14 residues. Deletions cut 8 bases from V and 4 bases from J, with 17 bases between. Looked up from germline, CDR1 is MDHEN and CDR2 is SYDVKM. The CDR3 protein is CASAVYRPLYGYTF. The CDR3 DNA is TGTGCCAGCGCCGTTTATAGGCCCCTCTATGGCTACACCTTC.

This clonotype was picked up many times. The rearrangement joins TRBV7-9 to TRBJ1-2, with D unclear. The CDR3 is 13 residues long. CDR1 and CDR2 from the germline V gene are SEHNR and FQNEAQ (reference sequence). V lost 5 bases and J lost 4, with 11 bases in between. CDR3 nucleotides: TGTGCCAGCAGCCCGGAAGTGGCCTATGGCTACACCTTC. Translation gives CASSPEVAYGYTF.

This clonotype was counted between two and nine times. The rearrangement links TRBV4-1 to TRBJ1-2; D remains unclear. The CDR3 runs to 14 residues. Trimming cost V 1 base and J 2 bases, with 8 bases left between them. CDR1 and CDR2 (germline): MGHRA, YSYEKL. The CDR3 DNA follows: TGCGCCAGCAGCCAAGTAGTGGTGAACTATGGCTACACCTTC. It encodes CASSQVVVNYGYTF.

This clonotype was observed at least ten times. J is TRBJ2-7 and V is TRBV27; D gene uncertain. The CDR3 has 14 residues. V dropped 4 bases and J dropped 1 base, with 11 bases sitting between them. Looked up from germline, CDR1 is MNHEY and CDR2 is SMNVEV (reference sequence). CDR3 nucleotide sequence: TGTGCCAGCAGTTCCCGGTCGGTGTCCTACGAGCAGTACTTC. It encodes CASSSRSVSYEQYF.

This clonotype showed up just a few times. The chain has TRBV27 and TRBJ1-5; D call uncertain. The CDR3 is 15 residues long. Trimming took 0 bases from V and 0 from J, leaving 6 bases between them. Germline-derived CDR1 and CDR2 are MNHEY and SMNVEV (reference sequence). This CDR3 reads CASSLSVDSNQPQHF. The CDR3, as DNA: TGTGCCAGCAGTTTATCCGTAGATAGCAATCAGCCCCAGCATTTT.

The chain recombines TRBV7-6 with TRBJ2-2; 7 bases line up with TRBD1. The trim removed 6 bases at V and 6 bases at J, leaving 13 bases unmatched. The CDR3 runs 16 residues. Germline lookup yields CDR1 SGHVS and CDR2 FNYEAQ. The CDR3 coding sequence is TGTGCCAGCAGACCCGGGGACAGCGATCGCTCCGGGGAGCTGTTTTTT. Residues: CASRPGDSDRSGELFF. Combining the CDR3 with reference TRBV7-6 and TRBJ2-2 gives the whole variable domain GAGVSQSPRYKVTKRGQDVALRCDPISGHVSLYWYRQALGQGPEFLTYFNYEAQQDKSGLPNDRFSAERPEGSISTLTIQRTEQRDSAMYRCASRPGDSDRSGELFFGEGSRLTVL.